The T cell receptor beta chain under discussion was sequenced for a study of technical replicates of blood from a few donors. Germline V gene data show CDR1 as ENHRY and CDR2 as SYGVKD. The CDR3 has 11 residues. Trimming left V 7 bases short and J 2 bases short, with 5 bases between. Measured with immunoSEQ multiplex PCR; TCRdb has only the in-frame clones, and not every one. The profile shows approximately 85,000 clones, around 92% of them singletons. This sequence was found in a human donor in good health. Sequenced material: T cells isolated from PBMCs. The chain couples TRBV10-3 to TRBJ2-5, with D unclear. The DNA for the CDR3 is TGTGCCATCAAGAGTCAAGAGACCCAGTACTTC. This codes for CAIKSQETQYF.